This T cell receptor beta chain was captured in a study of blood T cells in healthy people across ages. Looked up from germline, CDR1 is MDHEN and CDR2 is SYDVKM. This CDR3 is built from 14 residues. J was trimmed by 6 bases and V by 4 bases; bases with no gene match: 7. Alongside a J-beta primer mix, a sample-barcoded 5' primer served in a second PCR lasting about 6 to 11 cycles. TCRdb redid the calling of the 5' RACE reads with MiXCR, one entry per CDR3 protein. The data contain hundreds of thousands of distinct CDR3 sequences, just over 55% of them seen just once; the ten biggest clones take up roughly 26%. This clonotype showed up just a few times. Investigators took about 10 milliliters of peripheral blood from every donor.

The source material was blood. The chain links TRBV28 to TRBJ2-7; TRBD1 agrees at 9 bases. The sequence was obtained from a middle-aged man in good health. The CDR3 region is CASSSGQGSCEQYF. The DNA of the CDR3 is TGTGCCAGCAGTTCGGGACAGGGTAGTTGCGAGCAGTACTTC.